These 30 T cell receptor beta chains were sequenced from one sample in a study of shared clonotypes between healthy human individuals. This table comes from immunoSEQ multiplex PCR, and its TCRdb copy is limited to in-frame clones, with some not included. The sample records approximately 2,300,000 clones, 85% to 95% being singletons. The sample comprised naive CD4+ T cells from PBMCs. Sample subset: CD45RA+ positively selected. The receptor source for this set is a young man in good health. Some clones in this sample may be carry-over from other donors' samples.

This chain links TRBV19 with TRBJ1-1; no reliable D call. From germline, CDR1 is LNHDA and CDR2 SQIVND (reference sequence). Trimming stripped 3 bases from V and 6 bases from J, with 17 bases between. The CDR3 consists of 15 residues. The CDR3 nucleotides are TGTGCCAGTAGTATTGGTGGCCTGCCCTTCGCTGAAGCTTTCTTT. Amino acid sequence: CASSIGGLPFAEAFF.

J is TRBJ1-5 and V is TRBV5-1; 10 bases agree with TRBD1. Germline CDR1 SGHRS, CDR2 YFSETQ. J gave up 4 bases and V 0 bases, and 4 bases lay outside the gene matches. The CDR3 loop spans 16 amino acids. The CDR3 here is CASSLGQGASNQPQHF. DNA of the CDR3: TGCGCCAGCAGCTTGGGACAGGGGGCCTCAAATCAGCCCCAGCATTTT.

The chain carries TRBV7-2 and TRBJ2-7; D uncertain. The germline V gene has CDR1 SGHTA and CDR2 FQGNSA. V lost 0 bases to trimming and J lost 0 bases, with 9 bases between them. CDR3 size: 15 residues. The CDR3 coding sequence is TGTGCCAGCAGCTTAGCGGTTGTGGGCTCCTACGAGCAGTACTTC. It translates to CASSLAVVGSYEQYF.

The genes are TRBV6-1 and TRBJ2-1, with D hard to call. The CDR3 consists of 14 residues. The ends were cut back, 2 bases at V and 6 bases at J, with 11 bases in the middle. Germline CDR1 is MNHNS and CDR2 is SASEGT. The CDR3 loop is CASSESLGRNEQFF. The CDR3 region has the DNA TGTGCCAGCAGTGAAAGTCTGGGTCGCAATGAGCAGTTCTTC.

This clone was seen more than once but under ten times. V gene TRBV30 combines with J gene TRBJ1-5, with D maybe TRBD1 (5 bases). V was clipped by 2 bases and J by 8 bases, with 13 bases between them. CDR3 length equals 13 residues. Germline CDR1 reads GTSNPN; CDR2 reads SVGIG (reference sequence). CDR3 residues: CAWSSRVGEPQHF. CDR3 sequence (DNA): TGTGCCTGGAGTAGCAGGGTTGGTGAGCCCCAGCATTTT.

V is TRBV27 and J is TRBJ2-1; D is uncertain. Between the trimmed V and J ends, which lost 5 bases and 0 bases, there was a span of 11 bases. The CDR3 sequence is 15 residues long. Germline-derived CDR1 and CDR2 are MNHEY and SMNVEV (reference sequence). The CDR3 DNA sequence: TGTGCCAGCAGTCCGATGGGTTTCTCCTACAATGAGCAGTTCTTC. Its protein product is CASSPMGFSYNEQFF.

The chain is built from TRBV5-1 and TRBJ2-5; D unclear. Trimming took off 6 bases at V and 5 bases at J, with 14 bases between the two ends. CDR1 and CDR2 from the germline V gene are SGHRS and YFSETQ. The CDR3 spans 13 residues. Here the CDR3 DNA reads TGCGCCAGCACCCCCTACCCGAAGGAGACCCAGTACTTC. Translating it yields CASTPYPKETQYF.

This clone was observed once. The V gene is TRBV11-1, the J gene TRBJ1-1; 7 bases agree with TRBD1. The germline CDR1 and CDR2 sequences are SGHAT and FQDESV (reference sequence). The CDR3 runs to 14 residues. V gave up 7 bases and J gave up 1 base; unmatched junction bases: 6. The CDR3: CASTPRTGNTEAFF. In DNA, the CDR3 is TGTGCCAGCACCCCCCGGACAGGGAACACTGAAGCTTTCTTT.

Concerning this clone itself: The same CDR3 is also encoded by other DNA sequences in this sample. This rearrangement joins TRBV28 to TRBJ1-1; the match to TRBD1 covers 10 bases. The CDR3 is 16 amino acids. The germline gives CDR1 MDHEN, CDR2 SYDVKM. J was trimmed by 1 base and V by 2 bases; bases with no gene match: 4. CDR3 sequence: CASSLRQGAGNTEAFF. The CDR3 DNA is TGTGCCAGCAGTTTACGACAGGGGGCAGGGAACACTGAAGCTTTCTTT.

The V gene is TRBV4-2, the J gene TRBJ1-2; no reliable D call. Germline CDR1 is LGHNA and CDR2 is YNFKEQ. The CDR3 totals 16 residues. Trimming cost V 1 base and J 3 bases, with 15 bases left between them. The CDR3 protein is CASSQGPWATDYGYTF. The CDR3 DNA is TGTGCCAGCAGCCAAGGGCCTTGGGCCACCGACTATGGCTACACCTTC.

The J gene is TRBJ1-1, the V gene TRBV7-9; D is undetermined. The CDR3 runs to 16 residues. CDR1 is SEHNR and CDR2 is FQNEAQ in the germline V gene (reference sequence). Trimming removed 3 bases at V and 0 bases at J, with 14 bases between. CDR3 sequence (DNA): TGTGCCAGCAGCTTTCCCCGGGAATCCTTGAACACTGAAGCTTTCTTT. Its translation: CASSFPRESLNTEAFF.

This chain joins TRBV19 and TRBJ1-4, with 10 bases fitting TRBD1. This CDR3 has 16 residues. Germline CDR1 LNHDA, CDR2 SQIVND (reference sequence). V was pared by 3 bases and J by 6 bases, with 7 bases of the junction left unmatched. Written as DNA, the CDR3 is TGTGCCAGTAGTATGTTGATCGGGACAGGGGATGAAAAACTGTTTTTT. It codes for CASSMLIGTGDEKLFF.

This clone has a single count. The CDR3 here is CAQTPGQYNEQFF. The CDR3, as DNA: TGTGCCCAGACTCCGGGACAGTACAATGAGCAGTTCTTC. The chain couples TRBV30 to TRBJ2-1, with TRBD1 matching 7 bases. With V trimmed by 8 bases and J by 4 bases, 8 bases remained unmatched. Germline V gene sequence: CDR1 GTSNPN, CDR2 SVGIG (reference sequence). The CDR3 runs 13 residues.

The V gene is TRBV27, the J gene TRBJ2-5; no clear D gene. The germline V and J ends were trimmed by 6 bases and 4 bases, with 18 bases remaining between them. Germline V gene data show CDR1 as MNHEY and CDR2 as SMNVEV (reference sequence). The CDR3 contains 15 residues. CDR3 DNA sequence: TGTGCCAGCAGCTTCAGGTCCCTGGTGGGAGAGACCCAGTACTTC. Translation gives CASSFRSLVGETQYF.

The rearrangement links TRBV6-1 to TRBJ2-2; 9 bases agree with TRBD2. The CDR3 runs 16 residues. The germline V gene has CDR1 MNHNS and CDR2 SASEGT. V trimming: 3 bases; J trimming: 6 bases; junction bases outside the gene matches: 8. The CDR3 sequence: CASSDPGLARAGELFF. CDR3 coding DNA: TGTGCCAGCAGTGACCCGGGACTAGCAAGGGCCGGGGAGCTGTTTTTT.

The chain recombines TRBV9 with TRBJ1-3; no firm D call. The germline gives CDR1 SGDLS, CDR2 YYNGEE. The CDR3 has 15 residues. V was pared by 0 bases and J by 0 bases, with 7 bases between. DNA of the CDR3: TGTGCCAGCAGCGTAGGAGTTACCTCTGGAAACACCATATATTTT. It encodes CASSVGVTSGNTIYF.

V and J are TRBV5-5 and TRBJ1-4; D remains ambiguous. Trimming stripped 4 bases from V and 8 bases from J, with 18 bases between. This CDR3 has 15 amino acids. Looked up from germline, CDR1 is SGHKS and CDR2 is YYEKEE (reference sequence). Here the CDR3 reads CASSPVGLAWEKLFF. The CDR3 DNA sequence: TGTGCCAGCAGCCCCGTAGGGTTGGCCTGGGAAAAACTGTTTTTT.

This clone was picked up one time. The V call is TRBV5-4, the J call TRBJ2-7; TRBD2 is a possible D gene (5 bases). The V end lost 4 bases, the J end lost 0 bases, and 17 bases lay between the germline ends. In germline, CDR1 is SGHNT, CDR2 YYREEE (reference sequence). The CDR3 has 16 amino acids. In DNA form, the CDR3 reads TGTGCCAGCAGCCCCGGCGGCCAGCGGACCTCCTACGAGCAGTACTTC. Residues: CASSPGGQRTSYEQYF.

The genes are TRBV9 and TRBJ1-5; D uncertain. Between the trimmed V and J ends, which lost 7 bases and 1 base, there was a span of 12 bases. Per germline, CDR1 SGDLS and CDR2 YYNGEE. CDR3 length: 14 residues. Here the CDR3 reads CASLEGPSNQPQHF. The CDR3 region has the DNA TGTGCCAGCTTGGAAGGTCCGAGCAATCAGCCCCAGCATTTT. The variable domain in full, completed from reference TRBV9 and TRBJ1-5, reads DSGVTQTPKHLITATGQRVTLRCSPRSGDLSVYWYQQSLDQGLQFLIQYYNGEERAKGNILERFSAQQFPDLHSELNLSSLELGDSALYFCASLEGPSNQPQHFGDGTRLSIL.

Points on this clone: Different DNA sequences within this sample yield the same CDR3. This chain links TRBV19 with TRBJ1-5; 9 bases match TRBD1. CDR1 and CDR2 (germline): LNHDA, SQIVND (reference sequence). V dropped 3 bases and J dropped 2; count of bases not matched to a gene: 2. The CDR3 sequence is 15 residues long. Written as DNA, the CDR3 is TGTGCCAGTAGTATGGGACAGGGCGGCAATCAGCCCCAGCATTTT. Protein: CASSMGQGGNQPQHF.

The genes are TRBV6-5 and TRBJ1-1; D is undetermined. CDR3 length: 15 amino acids. Germline CDR1 and CDR2: MNHEY and SVGAGI. V shed 6 bases and J shed 0 bases, with 14 bases lying between them. The CDR3, as DNA: TGTGCCAGCAGCCGACGGGTGGTCCTGAACACTGAAGCTTTCTTT. Encoded protein: CASSRRVVLNTEAFF.

A single count supports this clone. The chain links TRBV19 to TRBJ1-5; D call uncertain. In germline, CDR1 is LNHDA, CDR2 SQIVND (reference sequence). The CDR3 length is 13 residues. Trimming cost V 1 base and J 7 bases, with 8 bases left between them. CDR3 region: CASSIGKEQPQHF. CDR3 DNA sequence: TGTGCCAGTAGTATAGGTAAAGAGCAGCCCCAGCATTTT.

CDR3 coding DNA: TGTGCCAGCTCACCAAGGTGGGAGGGCCCCTACAATGAGCAGTTCTTC. This codes for CASSPRWEGPYNEQFF. The rearrangement links TRBV18 to TRBJ2-1; 7 bases align to TRBD2. The CDR3 extends over 16 amino acids. Germline V gives CDR1 KGHSH, CDR2 LQKENI. V lost 2 bases and J lost 2; bases outside the gene matches: 6.

This clone was detected once. The chain carries TRBV28 and TRBJ2-6; unclear D gene. Germline V CDR1 and CDR2: MDHEN, SYDVKM. Between the trimmed V and J ends, which lost 8 bases and 2 bases, there was a span of 22 bases. This CDR3 spans 18 amino acids. Written as DNA, the CDR3 is TGTGCCAGCGTTGAGTCCCGGCTTCCACTGACTGGGGCCAACGTCCTGACTTTC. This gives the protein CASVESRLPLTGANVLTF.

The chain carries TRBV4-1 and TRBJ2-7; a possible D gene is TRBD2 (6 bases). Trimming stripped 0 bases from V and 2 bases from J, with 23 bases between. The CDR3 length is 19 residues. Looked up from germline, CDR1 is MGHRA and CDR2 is YSYEKL. The CDR3 DNA reads as TGCGCCAGCAGCCAAGAACCCCGGGACTCGCATCCAACTACCTACGAGCAGTACTTC. Its protein product is CASSQEPRDSHPTTYEQYF.

This clone was found once. This rearrangement joins TRBV7-2 to TRBJ2-2, with 8 bases lining up with TRBD2. V gave up 5 bases and J gave up 5 bases; unmatched junction bases: 13. CDR3 length equals 17 residues. The germline CDR1 and CDR2 sequences are SGHTA and FQGNSA. The CDR3 spells CASSLHQAGVGTGELFF. Here the CDR3 DNA reads TGTGCCAGCAGCCTCCATCAAGCGGGAGTCGGGACCGGGGAGCTGTTTTTT.

Comment on this clone: This same CDR3 is encoded by further DNA sequences in the sample. The gene calls are TRBV20-1 and TRBJ2-6, with D unclear. The CDR3 has 11 residues. Per the germline V gene, CDR1 is DFQATT and CDR2 is SNEGSKA (reference sequence). V lost 4 bases and J lost 2, with 0 bases in between. Here the CDR3 DNA reads TGCAGTGCTACTGGGGCCAACGTCCTGACTTTC. This codes for CSATGANVLTF.

The chain links TRBV10-3 to TRBJ1-3; D gene unclear. Germline-derived CDR1 and CDR2 are ENHRY and SYGVKD. V lost 6 bases to trimming and J lost 0 bases, with 12 bases between them. CDR3 length equals 15 residues. The CDR3 protein is CAISPRTGSGNTIYF. The CDR3 nucleotides are TGTGCCATCAGCCCGCGGACTGGCTCTGGAAACACCATATATTTT.

This clone was seen just once. The chain has TRBV11-2 and TRBJ2-7; TRBD1 aligns across 7 bases. V shed 5 bases and J 7 bases; nucleotides not matched to a gene: 17. CDR3 length: 16 residues. Germline CDR1 is SGHAT and CDR2 is FQNNGV. The CDR3 sequence is CASSPHDRARAWEQYF. Written as DNA, the CDR3 is TGTGCCAGCAGCCCCCACGACAGGGCCCGCGCGTGGGAGCAGTACTTC.

The rearrangement uses TRBV5-1 and TRBJ2-7; D is ambiguous. The CDR3 sequence is 13 residues long. V shed 0 bases and J shed 3 bases, with 7 bases lying between them. Germline CDR1 reads SGHRS; CDR2 reads YFSETQ. The CDR3 bases are TGCGCCAGCAGCTTGGAGCTTGACTACGAGCAGTACTTC. This gives the protein CASSLELDYEQYF.